This entry is about one T cell receptor beta chain. Its antigen is undetermined. The germline V gene encodes CDR1 SGDLS and CDR2 YYNGEE. This CDR3 comprises 17 residues. V gave up 2 bases and J gave up 0 bases; unmatched junction bases: 5. PCR amplification relied on 60 Vbeta primers (plus 13 Jbeta primers). The table came from immunoSEQ multiplex PCR; TCRdb's copy has only in-frame clones and leaves some out. This repertoire shows around 95,000 clones, approximately 76% found once; its top ten account for over 9%. The data stem from a study of cytomegalovirus exposure and HLA in healthy donors. Study-wide results and caveats: Researchers reported from a later analysis that most CMV-associated TCR beta chains appeared HLA-restricted.

This receptor was identified in a man in his thirties or forties in good health and CMV-seropositive. The sample taken for sequencing was PBMCs. V is TRBV9 and J is TRBJ2-6; 7 bases map to TRBD1. CDR3 sequence reads: CASSVRGHLSGANVLTF. In DNA form, the CDR3 reads TGTGCCAGCAGCGTGAGGGGGCATCTCTCTGGGGCCAACGTCCTGACTTTC.